This passage covers 31 T cell receptor beta chains from one sample sequenced in a study of T cells in Graves' hyperthyroidism and ophthalmopathy. TCR beta CDR3 regions were amplified from RNA transcripts. RT-PCR in the first round (using the HTBI primer set) targeted the TCR CDR3. TCRdb fed the multiplex PCR reads into MiXCR, producing one record per CDR3 protein. This sample yields about 480,000 distinct CDR3 sequences, of which roughly 14% are seen a single time; 17% belongs to the top ten. Sequences were obtained from blood. The source of these receptors is a woman aged 18-29 years with Graves' hyperthyroidism.

V is TRBV6-1 and J is TRBJ1-5; D possibly corresponds to TRBD1 (5 bases). Germline loops: CDR1 MNHNS, CDR2 SASEGT. The length of the CDR3 is 16 residues. V lost 5 bases, J lost 1 base, and 15 bases lay in between. The CDR3 sequence is CASSFKGEISNQPQHF. The DNA of the CDR3 is TGTGCCAGCAGTTTCAAAGGGGAGATCAGCAATCAGCCCCAGCATTTT.

This clonotype was recorded at least ten times. V gene TRBV6-1 combines with J gene TRBJ1-2, with D perhaps matching TRBD1 (6 bases). V lost 5 bases, J lost 4 bases, and 14 bases lay in between. Germline V gene sequence: CDR1 MNHNS, CDR2 SASEGT. This CDR3 has 14 residues. CDR3: CASSKPGQVYGYTF. Here the CDR3 DNA reads TGTGCCAGCAGTAAGCCGGGACAAGTCTATGGCTACACCTTC.

This clonotype was recorded at least ten times. The chain combines TRBV5-1 with TRBJ2-1; 12 bases are shared with TRBD2. Germline CDR1 and CDR2: SGHRS and YFSETQ. The CDR3 loop spans 16 amino acids. J lost 5 bases, V lost 0 bases, and 3 bases had no gene match. The CDR3 spells CASSLVRTSGDNEQFF. CDR3 in DNA: TGCGCCAGCAGCTTGGTGAGGACTAGCGGGGACAATGAGCAGTTCTTC.

This clonotype was found many times. The V gene is TRBV2, the J gene TRBJ2-7, with 7 nucleotides matching TRBD1. This CDR3 spans 14 amino acids. Germline CDR1 reads SNHLY; CDR2 reads FYNNEI. V lost 7 bases and J lost 4; bases outside the gene matches: 10. The chain's CDR3 is CASTWGQPDYEQYV. The CDR3 nucleotides read TGTGCCAGCACGTGGGGACAGCCTGATTACGAGCAGTACGTC.

This clonotype was counted at least ten times. The chain has TRBV20-1 and TRBJ1-2, with no clear D. Germline-derived CDR1 and CDR2 are DFQATT and SNEGSKA (reference sequence). With 3 bases removed from V and 4 bases from J, the gap between germline ends came to 9 bases. This CDR3 is 12 amino acids long. CDR3 in amino acids: CSASGQSYGYTF. In DNA, the CDR3 is TGCAGTGCTAGCGGGCAGTCCTATGGCTACACCTTC.

This clonotype was seen at least ten times. The chain carries TRBV30 and TRBJ1-1; D remains ambiguous. The CDR3 has 13 amino acids. Germline V CDR1 and CDR2: GTSNPN, SVGIG (reference sequence). V lost 3 bases to trimming and J lost 4 bases, with 12 bases between them. CDR3 bases: TGTGCCTGGAGGGGTGTCGGGATCACTGAAGCTTTCTTT. Its protein product is CAWRGVGITEAFF.

The chain uses TRBV12-3 or TRBV12-4 and TRBJ2-7; D perhaps matches TRBD1 (6 bases). Trimming pared 4 bases from V and 11 bases from J, leaving 18 bases between. This CDR3 has 13 amino acids. The CDR3 sequence: CASSSTGSGEKYF. The CDR3 DNA follows: TGTGCCAGCAGTTCTACAGGGTCCGGGGAGAAGTACTTC.

This clonotype was found many times. J is TRBJ2-3 and V is TRBV24-1; tentatively, D is TRBD1 (6 bases). Trimming took off 5 bases at V and 2 bases at J, with 19 bases between the two ends. Germline V gives CDR1 KGHDR, CDR2 SFDVKD. This CDR3 has 17 residues. The DNA of the CDR3 is TGTGCCACCAGTGGCTACCGGGCAGGGGTGGCCACAGATACGCAGTATTTT. Amino acid sequence: CATSGYRAGVATDTQYF.

This clonotype was detected ten times or more. The CDR3 DNA is TGTGCCAGCAGTTTGGCTTCCTGGGGACTCTACAATGAGCAGTTCTTC. Amino acids: CASSLASWGLYNEQFF. The rearrangement uses TRBV28 and TRBJ2-1; a weak D match, TRBD2 (6 bases). V lost 3 bases, J lost 3 bases, and 15 bases lay in between. Germline V lookup: CDR1 MDHEN, CDR2 SYDVKM. There are 16 residues in the CDR3. The entire variable domain, with the rest obtained from reference TRBV28 and TRBJ2-1, is as follows: DVKVTQSSRYLVKRTGEKVFLECVQDMDHENMFWYRQDPGLGLRLIYFSYDVKMKEKGDIPEGYSVSREKKERFSLILESASTNQTSMYLCASSLASWGLYNEQFFGPGTRLTVL.

The DNA for the CDR3 is TGCAGCGTTGGTTCGGGGAATGAAAAACTGTTTTTT. Protein product: CSVGSGNEKLFF. The gene calls are TRBV29-1 and TRBJ1-4; D is unclear. CDR1 is SQVTM and CDR2 is ANQGSEA in the germline V gene. The CDR3 has 12 amino acids. Trimming took 4 bases from V and 5 from J, leaving 8 bases between them.

The chain couples TRBV19 to TRBJ1-2; 10 bases are a match to TRBD1. The CDR3 covers 15 residues. V shed 4 bases and J 8 bases; nucleotides not matched to a gene: 10. Germline V gene data show CDR1 as LNHDA and CDR2 as SQIVND (reference sequence). CDR3 DNA sequence: TGTGCCAGTAGTAAATTGAGACAGGGGGCTCGAGGCTACACCTTC. This translates into CASSKLRQGARGYTF.

Concerning this clonotype: This may be a read error: a much more frequent sequence differs by one nucleotide. This sequence joins TRBV20-1 and TRBJ2-5, with D possibly matching TRBD2 (5 bases). Germline V gene sequence: CDR1 DFQATT, CDR2 SNEGSKA (reference sequence). The CDR3 has 14 residues. V was clipped by 5 bases and J by 4 bases, with 17 bases between them. CDR3: CSAGGPKAGETQYF. In nucleotides, the CDR3 is TGCAGTGCTGGAGGTCCGAAGGCGGGAGAGACCCAGTACTTC.

Many counts were recorded for this clonotype. V gene TRBV3-1 combines with J gene TRBJ1-5; D possibly corresponds to TRBD1 (5 bases). The CDR3 totals 14 residues. Germline V lookup: CDR1 LGHDT, CDR2 YNNKEL (reference sequence). V shed 3 bases and J shed 1 base, with 7 bases lying between them. CDR3 residues: CASSQGDSNQPQHF. For the CDR3, the DNA is TGTGCCAGCAGCCAGGGGGACAGCAATCAGCCCCAGCATTTT.

This clonotype was recorded many times. The J gene is TRBJ1-1, the V gene TRBV10-3, with TRBD1 matching over 7 bases. CDR3 length: 19 amino acids. Germline loops: CDR1 ENHRY, CDR2 SYGVKD. With 0 bases clipped from V and 6 bases from J, the junction kept 19 bases outside the gene matches. CDR3 DNA sequence: TGTGCCATCAGTGAGTCGAGGGTTGCGGGCGAGGGGGCACACTCTGAAGCTTTCTTT. It is translated as CAISESRVAGEGAHSEAFF.

The chain couples TRBV11-2 to TRBJ2-2, with a tentative D call TRBD1 (6 bases). In germline, CDR1 is SGHAT, CDR2 FQNNGV. V was shortened by 3 bases and J by 1 base, with 9 bases between the two germline ends. The CDR3 contains 15 residues. CDR3 bases: TGTGCCAGCAGCTTGGGCAGGGGGAACACCGGGGAGCTGTTTTTT. Its protein product is CASSLGRGNTGELFF.

The chain couples TRBV20-1 to TRBJ2-3; D perhaps matches TRBD1 (6 bases). There are 16 residues in the CDR3. Trimming pared 3 bases from V and 6 bases from J, leaving 22 bases between. Per the germline V gene, CDR1 is DFQATT and CDR2 is SNEGSKA (reference sequence). CDR3 nucleotides: TGCAGTGCTAGCGGGACCAGGGGAGCGGTTAGGGATACGCAGTATTTT. Amino acid sequence: CSASGTRGAVRDTQYF.

This clonotype showed up many times. The genes are TRBV30 and TRBJ2-1; D not resolved. The CDR3 is 10 amino acids. V shed 0 bases and J shed 12 bases, with 6 bases lying between them. The germline V gene has CDR1 GTSNPN and CDR2 SVGIG (reference sequence). The CDR3 region has the DNA TGTGCCTGGAGTGTGGGATCGCAGTTCTTC. Amino acids: CAWSVGSQFF.

This clonotype was seen ten or more times. This sequence joins TRBV11-2 and TRBJ2-2; unclear D gene. The germline gives CDR1 SGHAT, CDR2 FQNNGV. The V and J ends lost 1 base and 7 bases respectively, with 7 bases between them. The CDR3 is 13 amino acids. The CDR3 nucleotides read TGTGCCAGCAGCTTAGGGGATATCGGGGAGCTGTTTTTT. This encodes CASSLGDIGELFF.

This clonotype was picked up many times. This chain connects TRBV30 to TRBJ2-1; weak D call: TRBD1 (5 bases). CDR3 length equals 12 residues. Trimming took 4 bases from V and 10 from J, leaving 14 bases between them. Germline V lookup: CDR1 GTSNPN, CDR2 SVGIG (reference sequence). CDR3 sequence reads: CAWTEGWTEQFF. CDR3 DNA: TGTGCCTGGACCGAAGGGTGGACAGAGCAGTTCTTC.

This clonotype showed up many times. The gene calls are TRBV2 and TRBJ2-1, with D perhaps matching TRBD2 (6 bases). CDR3 length: 10 residues. Germline values: CDR1 SNHLY, CDR2 FYNNEI. The ends were cut back, 9 bases at V and 15 bases at J, with 15 bases in the middle. The CDR3 coding sequence is TGTGCCAGTCAAGGACCCGGGAGGTTCTTC. Its protein is CASQGPGRFF.

The sample holds many counts of this clonotype. V usage is TRBV11-2 and J usage is TRBJ1-1; possible D gene TRBD1, 5 bases. Trimming removed 5 bases from V and 7 bases from J, with 17 bases in between. The germline V gene has CDR1 SGHAT and CDR2 FQNNGV. The CDR3 consists of 14 residues. CDR3 sequence (DNA): TGTGCCAGCAGCCCCCGGCGACCCGGGGGTGAAGCTTTCTTT. As protein: CASSPRRPGGEAFF.

This clonotype came up many times. DNA for the CDR3: TGTGCCAGCAGCCCAACAAGAGCGAACACTGAAGCTTTCTTT. The encoded protein is CASSPTRANTEAFF. The J gene is TRBJ1-1, the V gene TRBV28; D not resolved. V was trimmed by 6 bases and J by 1 base, leaving 12 bases between them. The CDR3 sequence is 14 residues long. The germline V gene has CDR1 MDHEN and CDR2 SYDVKM.

This clonotype was observed at least ten times. The chain joins TRBV12-3 or TRBV12-4 to TRBJ2-2, with no clear D. The CDR3 covers 14 residues. The germline V and J ends were trimmed by 5 bases and 5 bases, with 12 bases remaining between them. CDR3 in DNA: TGTGCCAGCAGTATCGACGACTGGACCGGGGAGCTGTTTTTT. As protein: CASSIDDWTGELFF.

Ten or more counts support this clonotype. The rearrangement links TRBV27 to TRBJ1-2; unclear D gene. The germline V gene encodes CDR1 MNHEY and CDR2 SMNVEV (reference sequence). Trimming stripped 6 bases from V and 6 bases from J, with 20 bases between. The CDR3 spans 15 residues. The CDR3 sequence is CASSPYPAGLDGYTF. The CDR3 DNA reads TGTGCCAGCAGCCCGTATCCGGCGGGATTGGATGGCTACACCTTC.

There are many counts of this clonotype. The V call is TRBV19, the J call TRBJ2-2; 10 nucleotides match TRBD2. The CDR3 runs 16 residues. Germline CDR1 reads LNHDA; CDR2 reads SQIVND (reference sequence). The V gene end was trimmed by 1 base and the J gene end by 5 bases; junction bases not matched to a gene: 4. The CDR3 reads CASSIALAGDTGELFF. The CDR3 coding sequence is TGTGCCAGTAGTATAGCTCTAGCGGGAGATACCGGGGAGCTGTTTTTT.

This clonotype was seen a handful of times. V gene TRBV11-2 combines with J gene TRBJ2-5; no firm D call. The germline gives CDR1 SGHAT, CDR2 FQNNGV. With 2 bases removed from V and 5 bases from J, the gap between germline ends came to 15 bases. The CDR3 consists of 15 residues. The CDR3 loop is CASSLIWSTEETQYF. The CDR3 DNA sequence: TGTGCCAGCAGCTTAATTTGGTCTACGGAGGAGACCCAGTACTTC.

This clonotype was counted at least ten times. The junction shows a germline mismatch at one end, possibly a read error. The V call is TRBV2, the J call TRBJ1-5; D possibly corresponds to TRBD1 (6 bases). CDR3 length: 16 amino acids. Germline V gives CDR1 SNHLY, CDR2 FYNNEI. The CDR3 coding sequence is TGTGCCAGCAGTGAGGCCCACCGGGGGGGCAACCAGCCCCAGCATTTT. Its translation is CASSEAHRGGNQPQHF.

This clonotype showed up many times. The rearrangement links TRBV2 to TRBJ2-4; the D gene is possibly TRBD2 (5 bases). V gave up 0 bases and J gave up 0 bases, with 6 bases separating them. The CDR3 totals 15 residues. CDR1 and CDR2 from the germline V gene are SNHLY and FYNNEI. CDR3 amino acids: CASSEAGLAKNIQYF. In DNA form, the CDR3 reads TGTGCCAGCAGTGAAGCAGGACTAGCCAAAAACATTCAGTACTTC.

This clonotype was picked up many times. The chain combines TRBV5-1 with TRBJ2-1; D ambiguous. The CDR3 is made up of 14 amino acids. Germline CDR1 SGHRS, CDR2 YFSETQ. Deletions cut 4 bases from V and 0 bases from J, with 8 bases between. CDR3 sequence reads: CASSPGFSYNEQFF. CDR3 sequence (DNA): TGCGCCAGCAGCCCGGGTTTCTCCTACAATGAGCAGTTCTTC.

The CDR3: CASSLVLAREQYF. The CDR3, as DNA: TGTGCCAGCAGTTTGGTCCTAGCTCGAGAGCAGTACTTC. This chain connects TRBV27 to TRBJ2-7; a possible D gene is TRBD2 (5 bases). Between the trimmed V and J ends, which lost 3 bases and 7 bases, there was a span of 13 bases. The CDR3 has 13 residues. In germline, CDR1 is MNHEY, CDR2 SMNVEV (reference sequence).

This clonotype was seen only a few times. The chain is built from TRBV28 and TRBJ1-1, with D possibly TRBD1 on 6 matching bases. CDR1 is MDHEN, CDR2 SYDVKM, per germline. With 10 bases removed from V and 1 base from J, the gap between germline ends came to 10 bases. The CDR3 is 12 amino acids. CDR3 loop: CATLTGNTEAFF. The CDR3 DNA reads as TGTGCCACCTTGACAGGGAACACTGAAGCTTTCTTT.